The 3 T cell receptor beta chains listed next were all sequenced from one sample in a study of blood T cells in healthy people across ages. The second PCR ran roughly 7 to 11 cycles with a sample-barcoded 5' primer and J-beta primers. TCRdb recomputed calls from the 5' RACE reads with MiXCR, one row per CDR3 protein. The sample holds hundreds of thousands of distinct CDR3 sequences; 45% to 65% are singletons and the top ten take 45% to 60%. What was sequenced was blood. All receptors come from a man in his sixties in good health.

This clonotype was picked up a small number of times. The rearrangement uses TRBV3-1 and TRBJ2-1; D is unclear. The V end was cut by 2 bases, the J end by 1 base, with 0 bases between. Germline assignment: CDR1 LGHDT and CDR2 YNNKEL (reference sequence). This CDR3 region has 12 residues. The CDR3 region is CASSQSYNEQFF. The CDR3 DNA reads TGTGCCAGCAGCCAATCCTACAATGAGCAGTTCTTC.

This clonotype was counted between two and nine times. The chain has TRBV11-2 and TRBJ2-5; 12 bases agree with TRBD2. The closer fit of TRBJ2-7 to the DNA end suggests the J call may be wrong. This CDR3 comprises 18 residues. Germline-derived CDR1 and CDR2 are SGHAT and FQNNGV. CDR3 protein: CASSLDLTSGGFSHEQYF. CDR3 nucleotides: TGTGCCAGCAGCTTAGATCTCACTAGCGGGGGGTTTTCCCACGAGCAGTACTTC.

This clonotype turned up a few times. This chain links TRBV6-5 with TRBJ2-5, with 13 bases that match TRBD2. This CDR3 has 15 amino acids. Per germline, CDR1 MNHEY and CDR2 SVGAGI. J gave up 5 bases and V 6 bases, and 6 bases lay outside the gene matches. CDR3 in DNA: TGTGCCAGCAGACTGACTAGCGGGAGGACCGAGACCCAGTACTTC. It is translated as CASRLTSGRTETQYF.